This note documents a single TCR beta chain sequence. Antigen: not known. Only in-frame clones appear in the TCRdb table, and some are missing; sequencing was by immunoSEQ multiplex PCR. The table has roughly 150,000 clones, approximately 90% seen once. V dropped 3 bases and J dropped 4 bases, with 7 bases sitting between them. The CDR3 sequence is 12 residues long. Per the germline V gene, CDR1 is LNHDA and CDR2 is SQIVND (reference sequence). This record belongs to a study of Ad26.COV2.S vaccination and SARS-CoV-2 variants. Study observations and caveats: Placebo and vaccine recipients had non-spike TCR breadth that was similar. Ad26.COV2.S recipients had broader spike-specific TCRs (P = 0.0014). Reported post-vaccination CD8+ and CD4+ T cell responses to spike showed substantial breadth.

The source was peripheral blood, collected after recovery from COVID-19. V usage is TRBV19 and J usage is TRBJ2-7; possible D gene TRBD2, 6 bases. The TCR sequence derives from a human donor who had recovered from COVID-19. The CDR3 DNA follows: TGTGCCAGTAGTATTCGGGAGTACGAGCAGTACTTC. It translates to CASSIREYEQYF. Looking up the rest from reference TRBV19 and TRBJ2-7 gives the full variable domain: DGGITQSPKYLFRKEGQNVTLSCEQNLNHDAMYWYRQDPGQGLRLIYYSQIVNDFQKGDIAEGYSVSREKKESFPLTVTSAQKNPTAFYLCASSIREYEQYFGPGTRLTVT.